This TCR beta chain was identified in a study of radiation and T cells in renal cell carcinoma. In the study overall: Nephrectomy followed 15 Gy stereotactic body radiation by 4 weeks. Study-level points and caveats: No pretreatment tumor biopsies were available for baseline clonotypes. Top tumor clonotypes rose in blood 2 weeks post-radiation, then contracted.

Described time point: baseline pretreatment blood. Indicated treatment: 15 Gy SBRT to primary tumor, nephrectomy 4 weeks later. This renal cell carcinoma was of the clear cell type. Germline CDR1 reads SNHLY; CDR2 reads FYNNEI. V was clipped by 4 bases and J by 10 bases, with 14 bases between them. This CDR3 comprises 12 residues. A remark on this clone: Its target is unknown.

Data came from immunoSEQ multiplex PCR; TCRdb stores just in-frame clones and leaves some out. The data contain about 130,000 clones, about 88% of them singletons. The TCR comes from a woman in her forties or fifties with renal cell carcinoma. The rearrangement joins TRBV2 to TRBJ2-7, with a tentative D call TRBD2 (5 bases). This sample comprised blood, obtained from a patient whose treatment included radiotherapy and nephrectomy. The CDR3 sequence: CASSVLERLQYF. The CDR3 DNA reads as TGTGCCAGCAGTGTTTTAGAGCGACTACAGTACTTC.